This TCR beta chain was obtained from a study of OX40 agonist ivuxolimab in advanced cancers. Study background: A history of anti-PD-1, anti-PD-L1 or anti-CTLA-4 therapy was acceptable, and 40% had some. Whole-study results and caveats: With doses of 0.1 to 3.0 mg/kg, CD4+ and CD8+ blood T cells had undergone clonal expansion by week 6. Undetermined was the antigen specificity of the expanded peripheral T cells. In CD8+ T cells, expanded clones were on average more numerous than in CD4+.

In regard to this clone: The antigen is unknown.

Clones were sequenced by immunoSEQ multiplex PCR, and TCRdb holds only the in-frame ones, with some missing. Among over 50,000 clones listed, 90% to 95% were seen once. This CDR3 is 14 amino acids long. CDR1 and CDR2 (germline): SGHDN, FVKESK. Trimming took 3 bases from V and 4 from J; bases not matched to a gene: 4. The genes are TRBV14 and TRBJ2-3, with 7 bases aligning to TRBD1. The source was CD4+ or CD8+ T cells sorted from blood, collected in a trial of the OX40 agonist ivuxolimab. The source is an adult with an advanced solid tumor such as melanoma, head and neck, liver or kidney cancer. The CDR3: CASSQTGTADTQYF. CDR3 nucleotide sequence: TGTGCCAGCAGCCAGACAGGGACGGCAGATACGCAGTATTTT.